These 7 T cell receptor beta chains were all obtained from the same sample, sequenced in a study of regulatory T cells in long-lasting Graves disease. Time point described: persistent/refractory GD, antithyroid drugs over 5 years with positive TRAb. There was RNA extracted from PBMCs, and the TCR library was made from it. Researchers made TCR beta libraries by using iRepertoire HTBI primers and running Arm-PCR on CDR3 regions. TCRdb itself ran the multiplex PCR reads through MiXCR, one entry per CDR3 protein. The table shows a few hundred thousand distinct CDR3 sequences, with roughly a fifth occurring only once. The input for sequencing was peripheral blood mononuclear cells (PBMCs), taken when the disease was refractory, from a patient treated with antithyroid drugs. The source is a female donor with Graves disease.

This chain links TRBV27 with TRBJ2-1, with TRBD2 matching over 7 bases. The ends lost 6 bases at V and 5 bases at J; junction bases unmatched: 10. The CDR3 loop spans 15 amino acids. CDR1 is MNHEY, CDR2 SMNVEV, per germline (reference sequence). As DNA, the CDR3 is TGTGCCAGCAGCTTAAGCGGGATCAAAAACAATGAGCAGTTCTTC. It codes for CASSLSGIKNNEQFF.

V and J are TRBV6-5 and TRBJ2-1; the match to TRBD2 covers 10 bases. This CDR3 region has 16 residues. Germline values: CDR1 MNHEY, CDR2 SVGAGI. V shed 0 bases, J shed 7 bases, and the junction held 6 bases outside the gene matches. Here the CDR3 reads CASSYSRASGRNEQFF. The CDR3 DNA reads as TGTGCCAGCAGTTACTCGAGGGCTAGCGGGAGAAATGAGCAGTTCTTC.

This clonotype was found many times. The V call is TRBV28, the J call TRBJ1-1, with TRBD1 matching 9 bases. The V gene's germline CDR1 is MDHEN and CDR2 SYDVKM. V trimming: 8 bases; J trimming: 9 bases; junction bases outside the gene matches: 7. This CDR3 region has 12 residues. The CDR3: CASLQGARKAFF. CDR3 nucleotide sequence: TGTGCCAGCTTACAGGGGGCGCGCAAAGCTTTCTTT.

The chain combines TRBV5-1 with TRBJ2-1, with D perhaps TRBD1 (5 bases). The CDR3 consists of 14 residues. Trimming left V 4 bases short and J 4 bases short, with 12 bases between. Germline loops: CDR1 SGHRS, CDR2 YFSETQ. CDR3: CASSEGVGYNEQFF. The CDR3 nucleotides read TGCGCCAGCAGCGAAGGGGTAGGGTACAATGAGCAGTTCTTC.

The DNA for the CDR3 is TGCAGTGCTAGCGAAGCGGGAGCGGCTCTTCCCACAGATACGCAGTATTTT. Encoded protein: CSASEAGAALPTDTQYF. The rearrangement joins TRBV20-1 to TRBJ2-3; 8 bases are a match to TRBD2. Germline V gives CDR1 DFQATT, CDR2 SNEGSKA (reference sequence). V shed 3 bases and J 2 bases; nucleotides not matched to a gene: 13. The CDR3 totals 17 residues.

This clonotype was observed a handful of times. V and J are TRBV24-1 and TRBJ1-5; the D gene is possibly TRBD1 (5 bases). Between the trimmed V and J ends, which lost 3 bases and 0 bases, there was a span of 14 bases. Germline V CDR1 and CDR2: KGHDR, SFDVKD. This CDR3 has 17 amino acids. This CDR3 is CATSDRGDHNSNQPQHF. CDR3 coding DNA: TGTGCCACCAGTGATCGGGGGGACCACAATAGCAATCAGCCCCAGCATTTT.

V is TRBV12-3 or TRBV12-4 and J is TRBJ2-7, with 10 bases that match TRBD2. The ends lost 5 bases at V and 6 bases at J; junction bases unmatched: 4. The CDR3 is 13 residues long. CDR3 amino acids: CASSEREGGEQYF. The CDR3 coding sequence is TGTGCCAGCAGTGAGCGGGAGGGGGGCGAGCAGTACTTC.